This T cell receptor beta chain stems from a study of blood T cell repertoires in COVID-19. The overall study: PBMCs, B-cell-depleted T cells, or T cells provided the cDNA or gDNA that made up the material.

In the original analysis: Reference gene primer amplification gave estimated nucleated cell counts. Clones were sequenced by immunoSEQ multiplex PCR, and TCRdb holds only the in-frame ones, with some missing. V and J calls and clone size come straight from that table; D and trimming were deduced from the DNA. The repertoire holds some 110,000 clones, with 70% to 90% as singletons. The V segment lost 0 bases and the J segment 2 bases; nucleotides outside the gene matches: 2. The CDR3 sequence is 15 residues long. CDR1 is SGDLS and CDR2 is YYNGEE in the germline V gene. The specimen was peripheral blood. The sequence derives from a middle-aged man with acute or convalescent COVID-19. V is TRBV9 and J is TRBJ1-1; TRBD1 agrees at 9 bases. CDR3 in DNA: TGTGCCAGCAGCGTAGGGGACAGGGCTAACACTGAAGCTTTCTTT. It yields the protein CASSVGDRANTEAFF.